The T cell receptor (beta chain) described here comes from a study of T cell responses to AZD1222 COVID-19 vaccine. V trimming: 4 bases; J trimming: 11 bases; junction bases outside the gene matches: 19. Looked up from germline, CDR1 is SQVTM and CDR2 is ANQGSEA. This CDR3 has 15 residues. Only in-frame clones appear in the TCRdb table, and some are missing; sequencing was by immunoSEQ multiplex PCR. In the table there are about 140,000 clones, just over 90% of which are singletons. The receptor's source is an adult in good health. Material: peripheral blood, obtained on day 0 of AZD1222 vaccination. This chain uses TRBV29-1 with TRBJ1-2, with 7 bases aligning to TRBD1. The CDR3 DNA is TGCAGCGTTGGACTTTCTAGACAGGGCCCCCAGGGGTACACCTTC. Residues: CSVGLSRQGPQGYTF.